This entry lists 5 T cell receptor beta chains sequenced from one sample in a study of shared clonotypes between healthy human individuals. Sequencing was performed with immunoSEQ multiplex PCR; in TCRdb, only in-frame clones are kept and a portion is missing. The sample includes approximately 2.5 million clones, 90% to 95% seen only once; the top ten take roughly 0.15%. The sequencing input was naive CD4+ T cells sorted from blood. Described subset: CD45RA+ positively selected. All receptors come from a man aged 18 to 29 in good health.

The CDR3: CASSSGLSTTDYEQYF. For the CDR3, the DNA is TGTGCCAGCAGCTCGGGACTCTCCACAACAGACTACGAGCAGTACTTC. This chain uses TRBV7-6 with TRBJ2-7, with D perhaps TRBD2 (6 bases). V was pared by 4 bases and J by 3 bases, with 19 bases between. This CDR3 spans 16 amino acids. Germline V gene lookup returns CDR1 SGHVS and CDR2 FNYEAQ. The whole variable domain, filled in from reference TRBV7-6 and TRBJ2-7, reads GAGVSQSPRYKVTKRGQDVALRCDPISGHVSLYWYRQALGQGPEFLTYFNYEAQQDKSGLPNDRFSAERPEGSISTLTIQRTEQRDSAMYRCASSSGLSTTDYEQYFGPGTRLTVT.

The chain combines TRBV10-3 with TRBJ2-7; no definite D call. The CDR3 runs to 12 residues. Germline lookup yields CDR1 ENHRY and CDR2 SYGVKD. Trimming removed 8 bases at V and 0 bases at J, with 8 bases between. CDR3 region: CAIAQYSYEQYF. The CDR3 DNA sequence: TGTGCCATCGCGCAGTACTCCTACGAGCAGTACTTC.

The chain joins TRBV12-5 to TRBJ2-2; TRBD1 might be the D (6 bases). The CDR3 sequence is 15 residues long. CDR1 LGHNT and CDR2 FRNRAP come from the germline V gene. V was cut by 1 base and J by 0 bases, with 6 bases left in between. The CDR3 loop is CASGLDRANTGELFF. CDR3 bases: TGTGCTAGTGGTTTGGACAGGGCGAACACCGGGGAGCTGTTTTTT.

The CDR3, as DNA: TGTGCCAGCAACGCCGGGACTAGCGGGGGGGCGTTCAGCGGGGAGCTGTTTTTT. This encodes CASNAGTSGGAFSGELFF. The rearrangement uses TRBV9 and TRBJ2-2, with 16 bases aligning to TRBD2. Germline V gene sequence: CDR1 SGDLS, CDR2 YYNGEE. The CDR3 runs 18 residues. The trim removed 6 bases at V and 7 bases at J, leaving 12 bases unmatched.

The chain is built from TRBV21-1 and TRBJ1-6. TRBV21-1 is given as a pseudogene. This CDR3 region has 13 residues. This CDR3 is CASSKVRNSPLHF. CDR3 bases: TGTGCCAGCAGCAAAGTAAGAAATTCACCCCTCCACTTT.